This TCR beta chain was sequenced for a study of response to subunit inactivated influenza vaccine. Each CDR3 protein gets one entry after TCRdb re-called the RT-PCR reads with MiXCR. The sample carries 500,000 or so distinct CDR3 sequences, approximately 15% recorded once. The CDR3 is 15 residues long. The V end lost 3 bases, the J end lost 2 bases, and 11 bases lay between the germline ends. The clonotype was recovered from a man aged 50 to 69 who received an inactivated influenza vaccine. The source was CD4+ T cells sorted from PBMCs, collected less than 30 months after vaccination. The chain carries TRBV12-3 or TRBV12-4 and TRBJ1-3; no definite D call. The CDR3 protein is CASSFLAPPGNTIYF. In DNA, the CDR3 is TGTGCCAGCAGTTTCCTCGCCCCCCCTGGAAACACCATATATTTT.